Listed here are 14 T cell receptor beta chains from one sample, sequenced in a study of T cell changes during pregnancy in multiple sclerosis. Using immunoSEQ multiplex PCR, the repertoire was profiled, and TCRdb retains in-frame clones only, with some absent. In the table there are roughly 93,000 clones, 80% to 95% of which are singletons. The input for sequencing was peripheral blood, taken before pregnancy. The receptors derive from a female donor with multiple sclerosis, enrolled in a pregnancy study.

This chain connects TRBV28 to TRBJ2-1, with TRBD2 matching over 9 bases. CDR1 MDHEN and CDR2 SYDVKM come from the germline V gene. Germline trimming cut 5 bases from V and 4 bases from J; bases unmatched to any gene: 6. The CDR3 covers 15 residues. The DNA of the CDR3 is TGTGCCAGCAGTCCGATAGCGGGGGCTTACAATGAGCAGTTCTTC. Translated, it gives CASSPIAGAYNEQFF.

This chain links TRBV28 with TRBJ1-2, with 7 positions matching TRBD1. The trim removed 3 bases at V and 11 bases at J, leaving 6 bases unmatched. CDR1 and CDR2 (germline): MDHEN, SYDVKM. This CDR3 spans 12 amino acids. The CDR3 DNA reads as TGTGCCAGCAGTTTTCCCGGGGACAGTTACACCTTC. Residues: CASSFPGDSYTF.

V gene TRBV7-6 combines with J gene TRBJ2-5; 7 positions agree with TRBD2. The CDR3 runs to 14 residues. Unmatched junction bases numbered 8, after V lost 5 bases and J lost 5 bases. Per germline, CDR1 SGHVS and CDR2 FNYEAQ. The CDR3: CASSLVEGGETQYF. Here the CDR3 DNA reads TGTGCCAGCAGCCTTGTCGAGGGAGGGGAGACCCAGTACTTC.

The rearrangement links TRBV9 to TRBJ2-1; 7 positions match TRBD1. The CDR3 covers 15 residues. From germline, CDR1 is SGDLS and CDR2 YYNGEE. Losses at the gene ends were 3 bases for V and 5 bases for J; bases not matched to a gene: 8. Here the CDR3 reads CASSAVRDRDNEQFF. The CDR3 DNA reads TGTGCCAGCAGCGCTGTTCGAGACAGGGACAATGAGCAGTTCTTC.

The sample holds a few counts of this clone. The genes are TRBV2 and TRBJ1-5; 9 nucleotides match TRBD1. The CDR3 length is 13 residues. Trimming at V came to 6 bases and at J to 5 bases, leaving 2 bases not matched to a gene. Germline loops: CDR1 SNHLY, CDR2 FYNNEI. The CDR3 region is CASRRQGDQPQHF. The DNA of the CDR3 is TGTGCCAGCAGAAGACAGGGGGATCAGCCCCAGCATTTT.

The chain is built from TRBV28 and TRBJ1-2; 8 positions match TRBD1. Germline V gene lookup returns CDR1 MDHEN and CDR2 SYDVKM. The CDR3 extends over 14 amino acids. Trimming at V came to 2 bases and at J to 1 base, leaving 0 bases not matched to a gene. The chain's CDR3 is CASSLGQGNYGYTF. CDR3 DNA sequence: TGTGCCAGCAGTTTAGGACAGGGTAACTATGGCTACACCTTC.

The rearrangement uses TRBV4-3 and TRBJ2-5; 9 bases agree with TRBD1. Trimming took 0 bases from V and 5 from J; bases not matched to a gene: 10. This CDR3 region has 17 residues. CDR1 is LGHNA, CDR2 YSLEER, per germline. CDR3 sequence reads: CASSQEGVTGGGETQYF. For the CDR3, the DNA is TGCGCCAGCAGCCAAGAAGGCGTCACAGGGGGCGGGGAGACCCAGTACTTC.

The chain is built from TRBV2 and TRBJ2-1; TRBD2 might be the D (6 bases). V lost 6 bases and J 7 bases, leaving 10 bases between the germline ends. The CDR3 consists of 12 residues. Germline V lookup: CDR1 SNHLY, CDR2 FYNNEI. The CDR3 coding sequence is TGTGCCAGCAGCTACGCGGGGAATGAGCAGTTCTTC. It is translated as CASSYAGNEQFF. The entire variable domain, with the rest obtained from reference TRBV2 and TRBJ2-1, is as follows: EPEVTQTPSHQVTQMGQEVILRCVPISNHLYFYWYRQILGQKVEFLVSFYNNEISEKSEIFDDQFSVERPDGSNFTLKIRSTKLEDSAMYFCASSYAGNEQFFGPGTRLTVL.

The gene calls are TRBV2 and TRBJ2-3; no definite D call. CDR3 length equals 15 residues. V lost 10 bases and J 4 bases, leaving 21 bases between the germline ends. Germline CDR1 is SNHLY and CDR2 is FYNNEI. The CDR3 coding sequence is TGTGCCATCCGGAAATCTAGGTCTCTGGCAGATACGCAGTATTTT. Translating gives CAIRKSRSLADTQYF.

V and J are TRBV7-6 and TRBJ2-7, with D perhaps TRBD1 (6 bases). Germline CDR1 SGHVS, CDR2 FNYEAQ. CDR3 size: 14 residues. V was shortened by 1 base and J by 3 bases, with 10 bases between the two germline ends. In DNA form, the CDR3 reads TGTGCCAGCAGCTTAGATCAGGGGAACTACGAGCAGTACTTC. It is translated as CASSLDQGNYEQYF.

The rearrangement uses TRBV27 and TRBJ2-1; the D is unclear. There are 15 residues in the CDR3. Trimming removed 5 bases from V and 0 bases from J, with 11 bases in between. Germline loops: CDR1 MNHEY, CDR2 SMNVEV (reference sequence). The CDR3, as DNA: TGTGCCAGCAGTCCCACAGTAAGCTCCTACAATGAGCAGTTCTTC. Its translation: CASSPTVSSYNEQFF.

V usage is TRBV29-1 and J usage is TRBJ1-1; a weak D match, TRBD1 (6 bases). This CDR3 region has 13 residues. Per germline, CDR1 SQVTM and CDR2 ANQGSEA. V was pared by 3 bases and J by 3 bases, with 11 bases between. CDR3 nucleotide sequence: TGCAGCGTTGAGCAGGGGCTCGACACTGAAGCTTTCTTT. Translation: CSVEQGLDTEAFF.

V gene TRBV27 combines with J gene TRBJ1-2; D not certain. Trimming removed 5 bases at V and 1 base at J, with 5 bases between. CDR3 size: 12 residues. CDR1 MNHEY and CDR2 SMNVEV come from the germline V gene (reference sequence). CDR3 amino acids: CASSDNNYGYTF. The CDR3 DNA follows: TGTGCCAGCAGTGACAATAACTATGGCTACACCTTC.

The chain uses TRBV29-1 and TRBJ2-7, with D perhaps TRBD2 (6 bases). Germline values: CDR1 SQVTM, CDR2 ANQGSEA. V was cut by 5 bases and J by 2 bases, with 10 bases left in between. The CDR3 length is 12 residues. The DNA for the CDR3 is TGCAGCGTTATCACGGGAGCCTACGAGCAGTACTTC. Translation: CSVITGAYEQYF.